This T cell receptor beta chain derives from a study of vaccination and CD4 T cells after COVID-19. Turning to the study itself: Each post-COVID sample was drawn after diagnosis, and the median interval was roughly 97 days (range 35 to 161). Blood was drawn a median roughly 68 days post second dose, range 14 to 241.

Described treatment: roughly 11-day PBMC culture with coronavirus spike peptide pools or control peptides (ViraFEST assay). After being plated at two million per well, PBMCs were cultured with approximately 9.9 IU/ml IL-2 and 10 ug/ml peptide pools. Per germline, CDR1 SGHNT and CDR2 YYREEE (reference sequence). The V end lost 1 base, the J end lost 7 bases, and 15 bases lay between the germline ends. The CDR3 runs to 14 residues. Once obtained from cultured CD4+ T cells, the DNA was sequenced using the Oncomine TCR Beta short-read assay. A single record per CDR3 protein comes from TCRdb applying MiXCR to the PCR reads. The sample records 12,000 to 15,000 distinct CDR3 sequences, approximately 55% being singletons. This clonotype was seen a few times. As yet, its antigen is unknown.

Sequenced material: CD4+ T cells from blood, cultured in vitro, taken before SARS-CoV-2 vaccination. The sequence was collected from a human donor who had recovered from COVID-19. J is TRBJ2-7 and V is TRBV5-4, with D hard to call. The CDR3 bases are TGTGCCAGCAGCTTGATTGTTGGGCCTGGTGAGCAGTACTTC. Its translation: CASSLIVGPGEQYF.